This note documents a single T cell receptor beta chain sequence. No antigen is known for it. A read error may produce the germline difference seen at one junction end. A sample of blood taken at first hyperthyroidism diagnosis preceded any ophthalmopathy symptoms. This sample stems from a study of T cells in Graves' hyperthyroidism and ophthalmopathy. The study's findings and limits: Most thyroid clonotypes expanded above 0.001 were also detected in blood. Ophthalmopathy, which appeared later, was predicted by the model a median 6.5 months before onset.

The length of the CDR3 is 17 residues. The germline CDR1 and CDR2 sequences are SGDLS and YYNGEE. RNA transcripts provided the source from which TCR beta CDR3 regions were amplified. HTBI primers were used for first-round RT-PCR of the TCR CDR3. TCRdb passed the multiplex PCR reads through MiXCR, listing each CDR3 protein once. The data contain more than 550,000 distinct CDR3 sequences, about 17% of them singletons. The receptor was derived from a woman in her fifties or sixties with Graves' hyperthyroidism that later progressed to Graves' ophthalmopathy. This sequence joins TRBV9 and TRBJ2-2, with TRBD2 identical over 16 bases. The sample was blood. CDR3 in DNA: TGTGCCAGCAGCAAGGGACTAGCGGGGGGGAACCCCGGGGAGCTGTTTTTT. Its translation is CASSKGLAGGNPGELFF.